Each of the 24 T cell receptor beta chains below was sequenced from the same sample in a study of early T cells in non-severe SARS-CoV-2 infection. TCRdb reanalysed the 5' RACE reads using MiXCR and keeps one entry per CDR3 protein. This table has about 30,000 distinct CDR3 sequences, 5.6% appearing once. Source material: whole blood. The receptors were sampled from an adult who was a healthcare worker with PCR-confirmed SARS-CoV-2 infection or an uninfected control (not recorded which).

The V call is TRBV3-1, the J call TRBJ2-2; D gene uncertain. In germline, CDR1 is LGHDT, CDR2 YNNKEL (reference sequence). The CDR3 spans 13 residues. The germline V and J ends were trimmed by 6 bases and 6 bases, with 11 bases remaining between them. The CDR3 spells CASSLTHPGELFF. For the CDR3, the DNA is TGTGCCAGCAGTCTGACGCACCCCGGGGAGCTGTTTTTT.

This clonotype has ten or more counts. A read error may produce the germline difference seen at one junction end. The chain has TRBV7-7 and TRBJ2-5; TRBD2 might be the D (6 bases). The CDR3 totals 14 residues. Germline loops: CDR1 SSHAT, CDR2 FNYEAQ (reference sequence). CDR3 sequence reads: CASSQFGGKETQYF. The CDR3 region has the DNA TGTGCTAGCAGCCAGTTCGGAGGGAAGGAGACCCAGTACTTC.

This clonotype was observed at least ten times. V usage is TRBV7-2 and J usage is TRBJ2-1; D possibly corresponds to TRBD1 (5 bases). This CDR3 has 13 residues. Between the trimmed V and J ends, which lost 5 bases and 8 bases, there was a span of 13 bases. Germline V lookup: CDR1 SGHTA, CDR2 FQGNSA. The CDR3 is CASSTKKGYEQFF. The CDR3, as DNA: TGTGCCAGCAGCACGAAGAAGGGGTATGAGCAGTTCTTC.

This clonotype was counted ten times or more. The genes are TRBV30 and TRBJ1-6, with unresolved D. Per the germline V gene, CDR1 is GTSNPN and CDR2 is SVGIG (reference sequence). This CDR3 comprises 19 residues. Trimming removed 0 bases from V and 3 bases from J, with 21 bases in between. CDR3 DNA: TGTGCCTGGAGTGTACCAAACCGGGTTCTTGGTCTCTATAATTCACCCCTCCACTTT. Translation: CAWSVPNRVLGLYNSPLHF.

This clonotype has ten or more counts. The chain has TRBV10-3 and TRBJ1-2; 10 bases are a match to TRBD1. The V and J ends lost 10 bases and 4 bases, in that order; junction bases with no gene match: 12. CDR3 length equals 15 residues. The germline CDR1 and CDR2 sequences are ENHRY and SYGVKD. Written as DNA, the CDR3 is TGTGCCACTGGGACAGGGGCTAATTTCGGCTATGGCTACACCTTC. This translates into CATGTGANFGYGYTF.

This clonotype showed up many times. The chain has TRBV5-1 and TRBJ2-2; TRBD2 agrees at 7 bases. The V gene's germline CDR1 is SGHRS and CDR2 YFSETQ. Trimming cost V 0 bases and J 6 bases; bases outside gene matches: 8. The CDR3 runs to 16 residues. For the CDR3, the DNA is TGCGCCAGCAGCTTGGCGGGGCGCGGGAGCGCCGGGGAGCTGTTTTTT. Amino acids: CASSLAGRGSAGELFF. The variable domain in full, completed from reference TRBV5-1 and TRBJ2-2, reads KAGVTQTPRYLIKTRGQQVTLSCSPISGHRSVSWYQQTPGQGLQFLFEYFSETQRNKGNFPGRFSGRQFSNSRSEMNVSTLELGDSALYLCASSLAGRGSAGELFFGEGSRLTVL.

This clonotype occurred many times. Relative to the germline gene, one junction end is altered; a read error may explain this. The chain joins TRBV7-6 to TRBJ1-3; D perhaps matches TRBD1 (6 bases). The CDR3 contains 14 residues. In germline, CDR1 is SGHVS, CDR2 FNYEAQ. The CDR3 DNA reads as TGTGCCAGCAGCCCAGGGGAGTCTGAAAACACCATATATTTT. This codes for CASSPGESENTIYF. Together with reference TRBV7-6 and TRBJ1-3, the CDR3 gives the full variable domain: GAGVSQSPRYKVTKRGQDVALRCDPISGHVSLYWYRQALGQGPEFLTYFNYEAQQDKSGLPNDRFSAERPEGSISTLTIQRTEQRDSAMYRCASSPGESENTIYFGEGSWLTVV.

This clonotype came up a few times. This chain links TRBV3-1 with TRBJ2-1, with D perhaps being TRBD1 or TRBD2 (5 bases each). Looked up from germline, CDR1 is LGHDT and CDR2 is YNNKEL (reference sequence). This CDR3 comprises 13 residues. V was pared by 1 base and J by 8 bases, with 9 bases between. The CDR3 DNA reads TGTGCCAGCAGCCAAGCTGGGGGTGATGAGCAGTTCTTC. It is translated as CASSQAGGDEQFF.

This clonotype occurred many times. The chain couples TRBV14 to TRBJ1-4; no clear D. Trimming stripped 4 bases from V and 3 bases from J, with 6 bases between. The CDR3 extends over 13 amino acids. CDR1 is SGHDN, CDR2 FVKESK, per germline. The CDR3 reads CASSRSANEKLFF. The DNA for the CDR3 is TGTGCCAGCAGCCGAAGTGCTAATGAAAAACTGTTTTTT.

This clonotype was observed at least ten times. V gene TRBV12-3 or TRBV12-4 combines with J gene TRBJ1-5; perhaps TRBD1 as D (5 bases). The CDR3 runs to 17 residues. V was shortened by 11 bases and J by 0 bases, with 23 bases between the two germline ends. The CDR3 protein is CASQPQGSYYSNQPQHF. CDR3 coding DNA: TGTGCCTCCCAGCCCCAGGGATCCTATTATAGCAATCAGCCCCAGCATTTT.

This clonotype has ten or more counts. The gene calls are TRBV20-1 and TRBJ1-6, with a weak D call TRBD1 (5 bases). From germline, CDR1 is DFQATT and CDR2 SNEGSKA (reference sequence). With 0 bases removed from V and 11 bases from J, the gap between germline ends came to 11 bases. The CDR3 totals 13 residues. The CDR3, as DNA: TGCAGTGCTAGAGACGGGGGATCCGCACCCCTCCACTTT. This encodes CSARDGGSAPLHF.

This clonotype showed up many times. In DNA, the CDR3 is TGTGCCAGCAGCTTAGTGGTAGCGGGAGGGTACAATGAGCAGTTCTTC. This codes for CASSLVVAGGYNEQFF. The V gene is TRBV7-8, the J gene TRBJ2-1; 11 bases line up with TRBD2. There are 16 residues in the CDR3. V was clipped by 1 base and J by 4 bases; unmatched bases: 3. The germline V gene encodes CDR1 SGHVS and CDR2 FQNEAQ. Using reference TRBV7-8 and TRBJ2-1 for the parts outside the CDR3, the full variable domain is GAGVSQSPRYKVAKRGQDVALRCDPISGHVSLFWYQQALGQGPEFLTYFQNEAQLDKSGLPSDRFFAERPEGSVSTLKIQRTQQEDSAVYLCASSLVVAGGYNEQFFGPGTRLTVL.

This clonotype occurred many times. This chain links TRBV11-3 with TRBJ2-7, with D perhaps matching TRBD1 (5 bases). Germline V gene sequence: CDR1 SGHNT, CDR2 YENEEA. CDR3 length: 14 residues. Trimming cost V 1 base and J 5 bases, with 12 bases left between them. CDR3 DNA sequence: TGTGCCAGCAGCTTAGGGGGCGTAAGCCACGAGCAGTACTTC. This sequence encodes CASSLGGVSHEQYF.

The V gene is TRBV14, the J gene TRBJ2-7; 9 bases map to TRBD2. Germline loops: CDR1 SGHDN, CDR2 FVKESK. The CDR3 extends over 16 amino acids. The V and J ends lost 1 base and 5 bases, in that order; junction bases with no gene match: 9. The CDR3 DNA is TGTGCCAGCAGCCAAGCCCCCCTAGCGGGATCCCACGAGCAGTACTTC. Translated: CASSQAPLAGSHEQYF.

This clonotype was seen many times. The chain uses TRBV20-1 and TRBJ2-7; the match to TRBD2 covers 13 bases. Germline trimming cut 2 bases from V and 7 bases from J; bases unmatched to any gene: 2. Germline loops: CDR1 DFQATT, CDR2 SNEGSKA (reference sequence). The CDR3 runs 13 residues. DNA of the CDR3: TGCAGTGCTAGACCGGGACTAGCGGGGGAGCAGTACTTC. This gives the protein CSARPGLAGEQYF.

This clonotype was picked up many times. The gene calls are TRBV3-1 and TRBJ1-6; the D is unclear. Germline CDR1 is LGHDT and CDR2 is YNNKEL (reference sequence). The V end was cut by 3 bases, the J end by 7 bases, with 10 bases between. The CDR3 spans 14 residues. For the CDR3, the DNA is TGTGCCAGCAGCCAGCCGGGCCACAATTCACCCCTCCACTTT. It specifies CASSQPGHNSPLHF.

At least ten counts were recorded for this clonotype. V is TRBV9 and J is TRBJ2-6; D may be TRBD2 (6 bases). This CDR3 region has 16 residues. Germline V CDR1 and CDR2: SGDLS, YYNGEE. V gave up 3 bases and J gave up 2 bases, with 12 bases separating them. The CDR3 region has the DNA TGTGCCAGCAGCGCCCTTCCTAGCGCTGGGGCCAACGTCCTGACTTTC. Protein: CASSALPSAGANVLTF.

This clonotype was seen ten or more times. The rearrangement uses TRBV20-1 and TRBJ2-1; TRBD1 agrees at 11 bases. The V segment lost 0 bases and the J segment 7 bases; nucleotides outside the gene matches: 5. Germline V CDR1 and CDR2: DFQATT, SNEGSKA (reference sequence). The CDR3 sequence is 15 residues long. CDR3 region: CSARDPGQGVNEQFF. CDR3 DNA sequence: TGCAGTGCTAGAGACCCGGGACAGGGGGTAAATGAGCAGTTCTTC.

This clonotype was picked up a small number of times. This chain uses TRBV6-2 or TRBV6-3 with TRBJ2-2; D not resolved. Between the trimmed V and J ends, which lost 7 bases and 7 bases, there was a span of 4 bases. The CDR3 runs 10 residues. Germline loops: CDR1 MNHEY, CDR2 SVGEGT. DNA of the CDR3: TGTGCCAGCATGAGCGGGGAGCTGTTTTTT. Translation gives CASMSGELFF.

This clonotype was counted between two and nine times. The chain employs TRBV27 and TRBJ2-7; 12 nucleotides match TRBD2. V shed 10 bases, J shed 4 bases, and the junction held 5 bases outside the gene matches. The CDR3 spans 13 residues. Germline CDR1 is MNHEY and CDR2 is SMNVEV (reference sequence). The CDR3 here is CATGLAGNYEQYF. The CDR3 nucleotides read TGTGCCACGGGACTAGCGGGCAATTACGAGCAGTACTTC.

This clonotype came up a few times. CDR3 region: CAWSVGTQNEQYF. CDR3 nucleotide sequence: TGTGCCTGGAGCGTCGGGACCCAAAACGAGCAGTACTTC. The rearrangement links TRBV30 to TRBJ2-7; D may correspond to TRBD1 or TRBD2 (5 bases each). With 3 bases removed from V and 5 bases from J, the gap between germline ends came to 14 bases. The germline gives CDR1 GTSNPN, CDR2 SVGIG (reference sequence). The CDR3 is made up of 13 amino acids.

This clonotype appeared many times. J is TRBJ2-2 and V is TRBV11-2; TRBD2 matches at 10 bases. V was clipped by 4 bases and J by 5 bases; unmatched bases: 7. Looked up from germline, CDR1 is SGHAT and CDR2 is FQNNGV. The CDR3 runs to 16 residues. CDR3 protein: CASSSIAGGGTGELFF. The CDR3 region has the DNA TGTGCCAGCAGCTCGATAGCGGGAGGAGGGACCGGGGAGCTGTTTTTT.

The chain is built from TRBV24-1 and TRBJ2-1; 7 bases are a match to TRBD2. CDR1 KGHDR and CDR2 SFDVKD come from the germline V gene. The CDR3 consists of 13 residues. V was pared by 4 bases and J by 7 bases, with 3 bases of the junction left unmatched. The CDR3 nucleotides read TGTGCCACCAGTGACCCACTAGCGAATGAGCAGTTCTTC. The encoded protein is CATSDPLANEQFF.

This clonotype was found many times. The gene calls are TRBV14 and TRBJ2-1, with 9 positions matching TRBD2. The CDR3 has 15 residues. V was clipped by 4 bases and J by 5 bases; unmatched bases: 6. Looked up from germline, CDR1 is SGHDN and CDR2 is FVKESK. The CDR3 region has the DNA TGTGCCAGCAGCCTACGTGAGCGGGGGGACAATGAGCAGTTCTTC. Encoded protein: CASSLRERGDNEQFF.